These 4 T cell receptor beta chains were sequenced from one sample in a study of identical twins. TCRdb called the 5' RACE reads again in MiXCR, with one record for every CDR3 protein. This sample has 520,000 or so distinct CDR3 sequences, with approximately 22% found just once. Another study also made use of these data, one on T cells expressing NK-cell markers.

The sample consisted of CD4+ T cells sorted from blood. The receptors come from a woman aged 18-29 years in good health.

This clonotype has only a few counts. The chain recombines TRBV7-2 with TRBJ2-7; TRBD1 matches at 7 bases. Losses at the gene ends were 5 bases for V and 5 bases for J; bases not matched to a gene: 12. This CDR3 region has 15 residues. Germline CDR1 SGHTA, CDR2 FQGNSA. In nucleotides, the CDR3 is TGTGCCAGCAGCCGGACGTCGGGACAGCCGGACGAGCAGTACTTC. Protein: CASSRTSGQPDEQYF.

This clonotype was seen only a few times. V and J are TRBV27 and TRBJ2-3; 14 bases are shared with TRBD2. The junction had 5 bases not matched to a gene; V was cut back by 3 bases and J by 6 bases. From germline, CDR1 is MNHEY and CDR2 SMNVEV (reference sequence). This CDR3 region has 16 residues. The CDR3 sequence is CASSFRTSGRLDTQYF. DNA for the CDR3: TGTGCCAGCAGTTTCCGGACTAGCGGGAGGCTGGATACGCAGTATTTT.

This clonotype was detected many times. V and J are TRBV28 and TRBJ2-1; tentatively, D is TRBD1 (5 bases). Germline V gene lookup returns CDR1 MDHEN and CDR2 SYDVKM. V lost 2 bases to trimming and J lost 6 bases, with 11 bases between them. The CDR3 sequence is 14 residues long. The CDR3: CASSLGASLNEQFF. The CDR3 nucleotides read TGTGCCAGCAGTTTAGGGGCGTCCCTCAATGAGCAGTTCTTC.

The chain uses TRBV20-1 and TRBJ2-3; 10 positions agree with TRBD2. V shed 3 bases, J shed 5 bases, and the junction held 2 bases outside the gene matches. The CDR3 has 13 residues. Germline V gene sequence: CDR1 DFQATT, CDR2 SNEGSKA (reference sequence). The DNA of the CDR3 is TGCAGTGCTAGGACTAGCGGGCTAGATACGCAGTATTTT. This translates into CSARTSGLDTQYF.